This T cell receptor beta chain was sequenced in a study of OX40 agonist ivuxolimab in advanced cancers. Overall study context: Three patients had partial responses: one hepatocellular carcinoma, two cutaneous melanoma.

Collection of blood occurred at baseline, at cycle 4 day 1, and at cycle 7 day 1. Clones were sequenced by immunoSEQ multiplex PCR, and TCRdb holds only the in-frame ones, with some missing. Found here are fewer than 70,000 clones, about nine tenths of them singletons; the top ten hold 2% to 2.5%. Trimming removed 6 bases from V and 8 bases from J, with 16 bases in between. The CDR3 spans 14 residues. Germline assignment: CDR1 MNHNS and CDR2 SASEGT. This receptor was identified in an adult with an advanced solid tumor such as melanoma, head and neck, liver or kidney cancer. The V gene is TRBV6-1, the J gene TRBJ1-4; D is perhaps TRBD1 (5 bases). The specimen was CD4+ or CD8+ T cells sorted from blood, collected in a trial of the OX40 agonist ivuxolimab. CDR3 nucleotide sequence: TGTGCCAGCAGAAATAGGGGTTTAGACGAAAAACTGTTTTTT. Translated: CASRNRGLDEKLFF.